This T cell receptor (beta chain) was observed in a study of PD-L1 blockade in urothelial cancer. Study in general: Patients commenced atezolizumab in about 2014, and it was given at 1,200 mg intravenously every 3 weeks. Analysis of blood occurred 3 weeks (second dose) and 6 weeks after treatment start. A median about 150,000 T cells were found in blood samples.

As for time point: pretreatment peripheral blood. The CDR3 sequence is 16 residues long. Germline CDR1 reads MNHEY; CDR2 reads SMNVEV (reference sequence). Trimming pared 6 bases from V and 0 bases from J, leaving 15 bases between. This clone was seen a single time. Synthetic TCR analog templates were added to each PCR reaction. The data were produced by immunoSEQ multiplex PCR, yet TCRdb's version contains in-frame clones alone and is incomplete. The table has tens of thousands of clones, roughly 76% seen once. This sequence joins TRBV27 and TRBJ2-1; D perhaps matches TRBD2 (6 bases). The source is a man in his 70s with urothelial cancer. Source: PBMCs, taken around atezolizumab (anti-PD-L1) treatment. The CDR3, as DNA: TGTGCCAGCAGCCGACTCCTAGCGAACTCCTACAATGAGCAGTTCTTC. Translating it yields CASSRLLANSYNEQFF.